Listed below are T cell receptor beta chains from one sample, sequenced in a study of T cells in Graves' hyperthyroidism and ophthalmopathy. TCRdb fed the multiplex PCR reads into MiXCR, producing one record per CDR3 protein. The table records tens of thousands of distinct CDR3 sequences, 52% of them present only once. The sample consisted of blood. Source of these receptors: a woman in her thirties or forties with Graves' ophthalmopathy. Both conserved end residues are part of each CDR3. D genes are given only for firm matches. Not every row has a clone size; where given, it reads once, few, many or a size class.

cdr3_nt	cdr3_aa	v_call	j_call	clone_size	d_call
TGTGCCAGCAGTTTGTCATCATACAGGGTATACGCCCCCTACGAGCAGTACTTC	CASSLSSYRVYAPYEQYF	TRBV12-3/TRBV12-4	TRBJ2-7	many	.
TGTGCCAGCAGCCCGCGATCAGGGGTCGGCAAAAACATTCAGTACTTC	CASSPRSGVGKNIQYF	TRBV13	TRBJ2-4	many	.
TGTGCCAGCAGCTCGTCCCCGACTAGCGGGAGTGGGAGGTCCTACAATGAGCAGTTCTTC	CASSSSPTSGSGRSYNEQFF	TRBV3-1	TRBJ2-1	.	TRBD2
TGTGCCAGCAGCGTAGGGGGGACAGGGGGCAACGAGCAGTACTTC	CASSVGGTGGNEQYF	TRBV9	TRBJ2-7	once	TRBD1
TGTGCCAGCAGCCAAGTAGGGACAGGGGGCTTTTTGGGCACTGAAGCTTTCTTT	CASSQVGTGGFLGTEAFF	TRBV14	TRBJ1-1	many	TRBD1
TGTGCCAGCAGTTTGAGTTGGGATACGCAGTATTTT	CASSLSWDTQYF	TRBV12-3/TRBV12-4	TRBJ2-3	many	.
TGTGCCAGCAGCTTAGTGACTAGCGGGACCGGGGGCGAGGTTCAAGAGACCCAGTACTTC	CASSLVTSGTGGEVQETQYF	TRBV11-2	TRBJ2-5	.	TRBD2
TGTGCTAGCAGCCAACATTCCGGGATAGGTACGCAGTATTTT	CASSQHSGIGTQYF	TRBV7-7	TRBJ2-3	once	.
TGTGCCAGCAGCGTAGAGTTCCGGGAGCTGTTTTTT	CASSVEFRELFF	TRBV9	TRBJ2-2	many	.
TGCGCCAGCAGCCAAGCTGGGACCGAGACCCAGTACTTC	CASSQAGTETQYF	TRBV4-1	TRBJ2-5	many	.
TGTGCCAGCAGTTTAATGCGGATTGACAGGGTAGGCGCCGGGGAGCTGTTTTTT	CASSLMRIDRVGAGELFF	TRBV12-3/TRBV12-4	TRBJ2-2	many	TRBD1
TGCAGTGGACCTGGACAGGTCGAGCAGTACTTC	CSGPGQVEQYF	TRBV20-1	TRBJ2-7	.	TRBD1
TGTGCCAGCAGCCCCGGATGGAAGACAGATACGCAGTATTTT	CASSPGWKTDTQYF	TRBV7-9	TRBJ2-3	.	.
TGTGCCGCGGGACTAGCGGGATCGTACGAGCAGTACTTC	CAAGLAGSYEQYF	TRBV19	TRBJ2-7	few	TRBD2
TGTGCCACGAAGGGGGCAGGCTACACCTTC	CATKGAGYTF	TRBV19	TRBJ1-2	large	TRBD1
TGTGCCAGCAGCTTCGGTGCGGGCAATCAGCCCCAGCATTTT	CASSFGAGNQPQHF	TRBV7-8	TRBJ1-5	medium-sized	.
TGTGCCAGCAGTCTCAGGGATGGGAATCAGCCCCAGCATTTT	CASSLRDGNQPQHF	TRBV12-3/TRBV12-4	TRBJ1-5	many	.
TGTGCTAGCAGCCCGGGACAGGGGGGCACAGATACGCAGTATTTT	CASSPGQGGTDTQYF	TRBV7-7	TRBJ2-3	.	TRBD1
TGTGCCATCAGTGAGTCGAGGACCTCTGGAAACACCATATATTTT	CAISESRTSGNTIYF	TRBV10-3	TRBJ1-3	medium-sized	.
TGTGCCACCCAGGGGCGGTCCTATAATTCACCCCTCCACTTT	CATQGRSYNSPLHF	TRBV10-3	TRBJ1-6	.	.
TGTGCCAGCAGCTTACGACAGGGGGTTCAGCCCCAGCATTTT	CASSLRQGVQPQHF	TRBV11-2	TRBJ1-5	many	TRBD1
TGTGCCAGCAGCCCAGGACTAGCGGTTCCCTCTGGGGCCAACGTCCTGACTTTC	CASSPGLAVPSGANVLTF	TRBV7-6	TRBJ2-6	.	TRBD2
TGTGCCAGCAGCGACCCGACTAGCGGGGTACACGGTGAGCAGTTCTTC	CASSDPTSGVHGEQFF	TRBV7-3	TRBJ2-1	once	TRBD2
TGCAGTGCTAGAGATGCCCAGCGGGAGGGCCGATCGAATGAGCAGTTCTTC	CSARDAQREGRSNEQFF	TRBV20-1	TRBJ2-1	many	TRBD2
TGTGCCAGCAGCCCGCGACAGGGAAAAAGGGATCAGCCCCAGCATTTT	CASSPRQGKRDQPQHF	TRBV7-2	TRBJ1-5	.	TRBD1
TGTGCCAGCAGCTTGCAGACAGGGTTCTATGGCTACGAGCAGTACTTC	CASSLQTGFYGYEQYF	TRBV5-5	TRBJ2-7	.	TRBD1
TGTGCCAGCAGCCCGACCGGGGACGGGCCCAATCAGCCCCAGCATTTT	CASSPTGDGPNQPQHF	TRBV7-2	TRBJ1-5	once	.
TGCAGTGCTCGCTCGCGGGGGGGCCGAAACATTCAGTACTTC	CSARSRGGRNIQYF	TRBV20-1	TRBJ2-4	many	TRBD2
TGTGACTGGTTCCAAACGCAGGGAGTAGAAGAGACCCAGTACTTC	CDWFQTQGVEETQYF	TRBV10-3	TRBJ2-5	.	.
TGTGCCAGCAGTATACTAGTTCAAGAGACCCAGTACTTC	CASSILVQETQYF	TRBV6-4	TRBJ2-5	many	.
TGTGCCAGCAGCTCACTAGCGGGAGGGGGGGAGCAGTACTTC	CASSSLAGGGEQYF	TRBV7-6	TRBJ2-7	.	TRBD2
TGTGCCAGCAGGGGTGGAGGCCTACTCTCTGGAAACACCATATATTTT	CASRGGGLLSGNTIYF	TRBV5-5	TRBJ1-3	many	.
TGTGCCAGCACACCCTGGGGGGGGGTCGATGGCTACACCTTC	CASTPWGGVDGYTF	TRBV6-5	TRBJ1-2	many	.
TGTGCCAGCAGTGGAGCACTAGTCTCCGGGTTTAATGAGCAGTTCTTC	CASSGALVSGFNEQFF	TRBV6-1	TRBJ2-1	many	.
TGTGCCAGCAGTTTCGGTCAGAGGGTTAATTCACCCCTCCACTTT	CASSFGQRVNSPLHF	TRBV27	TRBJ1-6	many	.
TGTGCCAGCAGTGAAGATGGTGCGGGAGAGACCCAGTACTTC	CASSEDGAGETQYF	TRBV2	TRBJ2-5	.	.
TGTGCCTGCAGCGAAACAGGGGTCACGGAAGCTTTCTTT	CACSETGVTEAFF	TRBV7-6	TRBJ1-1	.	TRBD1
TGTGCCAGCTCACCTGGACAGGTCGTAATCGGCAATGAGCAGTTCTTC	CASSPGQVVIGNEQFF	TRBV18	TRBJ2-1	.	TRBD1
TGTGCCAGCAGCCCCTCCGGAGGCTCCTACGAGCAGTACTTC	CASSPSGGSYEQYF	TRBV7-3	TRBJ2-7	many	.
TGTGCCAGCACTCCTGGAACAGACTACGAGCAGTACTTC	CASTPGTDYEQYF	TRBV6-6	TRBJ2-7	many	.
TGTGCCAGTAGTAAAAGACAGGGGGTGGCTGTTGGGACAGATACGCAGTATTTT	CASSKRQGVAVGTDTQYF	TRBV19	TRBJ2-3	once	TRBD1
TGTGCCATCAGTGGGACAGGGGGCGTCGGTGAAGCTTTCTTT	CAISGTGGVGEAFF	TRBV10-3	TRBJ1-1	many	TRBD1
TGTGCCACCAGCAGTGGCTCCGGTTGGGGGGACCATGGCTACACCTTC	CATSSGSGWGDHGYTF	TRBV15	TRBJ1-2	once	.
TGTGCCAGCAGCTTAGGGGAAGGAAACACCATATATTTT	CASSLGEGNTIYF	TRBV7-6	TRBJ1-3	.	.
TGTGCCAGCAGTTACTACGGGACAGGGGACAATCAGCCCCAGCATTTT	CASSYYGTGDNQPQHF	TRBV6-5	TRBJ1-5	.	TRBD1
TGTGCCACGGGGCAGTCCTCTGGGGCCAACGTCCTGACTTTC	CATGQSSGANVLTF	TRBV19	TRBJ2-6	many	.
TGTGCCAGCAGCTTATATGGCTACACCTTC	CASSLYGYTF	TRBV7-9	TRBJ1-2	.	.
TGTGCCAGCAGCTTATCAGGGCAGGGTTCGACTAATGAAAAACTGTTTTTT	CASSLSGQGSTNEKLFF	TRBV7-6	TRBJ1-4	many	.